This T cell receptor (beta chain) stems from a study of blood T cell repertoires in COVID-19. Overall study: Material from acute and convalescent COVID-19 was sourced from the United States, Italy and Spain.

Generated by immunoSEQ multiplex PCR, the TCRdb table keeps only in-frame clones and is missing some. The table includes 500,000 to 600,000 clones, 85% to 90% detected once. Germline V lookup: CDR1 SGHRS, CDR2 YFSETQ. V trimming: 0 bases; J trimming: 11 bases; junction bases outside the gene matches: 7. This CDR3 has 15 residues. The sample was peripheral blood. V and J are TRBV5-1 and TRBJ1-6; 8 nucleotides line up with TRBD1. This clonotype originated in a woman aged 45-65 years with COVID-19, enrolled during active disease. The CDR3 DNA sequence: TGCGCCAGCAGCTTGGATGGACAGGGCCGTCCACCCCTCCACTTT. It is translated as CASSLDGQGRPPLHF.